Each of the 15 T cell receptor beta chains below was sequenced from the same sample in a study of shared clonotypes between healthy human individuals (dated by TCRdb to the early 2020s). Libraries were made using the immunoSEQ multiplex PCR assay. The immuneACCESS repertoire file appears here via TCRdb, limited to in-frame rearrangements. These files lack a portion of the clones; in checked studies, under half of the deficit traces to unresolved V genes, and the cause of the others is not known. The sample table records millions of clones; approximately 93% of these occur just once. 0.39% of the sample lies in the top ten. The sequencing input was naive CD4+ T cells from PBMCs. The intended sense of this specimen's cell subset or site label: CD45RA+ positively selected. These receptors originate from a man aged 18 to 35 in good health. Some clones in this sample may be carry-over from other donors' samples.

The V call is TRBV7-2, the J call TRBJ1-5; maybe TRBD1 (6 bases). Trimming pared 5 bases from V and 7 bases from J, leaving 18 bases between. Germline values: CDR1 SGHTA, CDR2 FQGNSA. The CDR3 runs to 15 residues. As DNA, the CDR3 is TGTGCCAGCAGCAAAGCACAGGGCAGGTGGCAGCCCCAGCATTTT. It is translated as CASSKAQGRWQPQHF. Full variable domain (remainder filled in from reference TRBV7-2 and TRBJ1-5): GAGVSQSPSNKVTEKGKDVELRCDPISGHTALYWYRQSLGQGLEFLIYFQGNSAPDKSGLPSDRFSAERTGGSVSTLTIQRTQQEDSAVYLCASSKAQGRWQPQHFGDGTRLSIL.

Comments on this clone: Other DNA sequences in the sample encode the same CDR3. The rearrangement links TRBV5-1 to TRBJ1-4; 9 bases align to TRBD1. The CDR3 totals 14 residues. V lost 1 base to trimming and J lost 7 bases; unmatched junction nucleotides: 2. CDR1 and CDR2 (germline): SGHRS, YFSETQ. The CDR3 here is CASSLTGGSEKLFF. The CDR3 DNA reads TGCGCCAGCAGCTTGACAGGGGGCTCTGAAAAACTGTTTTTT.

This clone was detected only a few times. Other DNA sequences in this specimen translate into the identical CDR3. The chain joins TRBV30 to TRBJ1-5; D gene unclear. Trimming pared 0 bases from V and 1 base from J, leaving 4 bases between. This CDR3 region has 13 residues. Germline V gives CDR1 GTSNPN, CDR2 SVGIG (reference sequence). CDR3 coding DNA: TGTGCCTGGAGTGTGCGGAGCAATCAGCCCCAGCATTTT. Translation gives CAWSVRSNQPQHF.

The genes are TRBV7-8 and TRBJ2-2; D is uncertain. Trimming removed 5 bases from V and 9 bases from J, with 10 bases in between. The CDR3 covers 12 residues. The germline gives CDR1 SGHVS, CDR2 FQNEAQ. In nucleotides, the CDR3 is TGTGCCAGCAGCCCTAATATTCGGGAGCTGTTTTTT. Encoded protein: CASSPNIRELFF.

This chain uses TRBV9 with TRBJ2-3, with 8 bases identical to TRBD2. The CDR3 is 17 amino acids. The J segment lost 2 bases and the V segment lost 4 bases, leaving 12 bases of the junction unmatched. Per germline, CDR1 SGDLS and CDR2 YYNGEE. The CDR3 region is CASSLRGGPTSTDTQYF. CDR3 nucleotides: TGTGCCAGCAGCCTTCGGGGGGGGCCCACTTCCACAGATACGCAGTATTTT.

The genes are TRBV19 and TRBJ1-5; weak D call: TRBD1 (6 bases). CDR3 length equals 15 residues. The germline gives CDR1 LNHDA, CDR2 SQIVND (reference sequence). V lost 5 bases and J 5 bases, leaving 16 bases between the germline ends. Here the CDR3 reads CASSLGHRDDQPQHF. CDR3 bases: TGTGCCAGTAGTCTGGGGCACAGGGACGATCAGCCCCAGCATTTT.

The J gene is TRBJ1-5, the V gene TRBV6-1, with D perhaps matching TRBD1 (6 bases). Germline lookup yields CDR1 MNHNS and CDR2 SASEGT. The CDR3 sequence is 15 residues long. V shed 6 bases and J shed 1 base, with 13 bases lying between them. The CDR3, as DNA: TGTGCCAGCAGCGTCAAACAGGGAAGCAATCAGCCCCAGCATTTT. Encoded protein: CASSVKQGSNQPQHF.

The chain couples TRBV25-1 to TRBJ2-6; D possibly matches TRBD1 or TRBD2 (5 bases each). This CDR3 has 15 amino acids. The germline V gene has CDR1 MGHDK and CDR2 SYGVNS. V shed 3 bases and J shed 1 base, with 7 bases lying between them. The CDR3: CASSEWGSGANVLTF. The DNA for the CDR3 is TGTGCCAGCAGTGAGTGGGGGTCTGGGGCCAACGTCCTGACTTTC.

The rearrangement joins TRBV28 to TRBJ1-2; possible D gene TRBD1, 5 bases. The CDR3 spans 13 residues. Trimming removed 6 bases at V and 4 bases at J, with 12 bases between. The germline gives CDR1 MDHEN, CDR2 SYDVKM. DNA of the CDR3: TGTGCCAGCAGAGCCCCAGGGCTCTATGGCTACACCTTC. Amino acid sequence: CASRAPGLYGYTF.

In DNA form, the CDR3 reads TGTGCCAGCAGTTACTCGATCCGCTCGGGGGATGAAAAACTGTTTTTT. It is translated as CASSYSIRSGDEKLFF. V and J are TRBV6-5 and TRBJ1-4, with TRBD1 as a possible D gene (5 bases). Trimming took off 0 bases at V and 6 bases at J, with 14 bases between the two ends. The germline V gene encodes CDR1 MNHEY and CDR2 SVGAGI. This CDR3 comprises 16 residues.

The V gene is TRBV18, the J gene TRBJ2-5; TRBD1 agrees at 10 bases. The germline CDR1 and CDR2 sequences are KGHSH and LQKENI. With 4 bases clipped from V and 4 bases from J, the junction kept 9 bases outside the gene matches. The CDR3 length is 16 residues. This CDR3 reads CASSLLRQGARETQYF. CDR3 nucleotide sequence: TGTGCCAGCTCACTACTAAGACAGGGGGCACGAGAGACCCAGTACTTC.

The V call is TRBV6-1, the J call TRBJ2-7, with no clear D. Germline V CDR1 and CDR2: MNHNS, SASEGT. The ends were cut back, 6 bases at V and 0 bases at J, with 12 bases in the middle. The CDR3 is made up of 14 amino acids. CDR3 region: CASRSHDTSYEQYF. The CDR3 nucleotides read TGTGCCAGCAGAAGCCACGACACCTCCTACGAGCAGTACTTC.

This clone was seen a single time. The rearrangement uses TRBV4-2 and TRBJ1-2; TRBD1 is a possible D gene (5 bases). Trimming cost V 1 base and J 4 bases, with 13 bases left between them. The CDR3 has 15 amino acids. Germline CDR1 and CDR2: LGHNA and YNFKEQ. The CDR3 nucleotides are TGTGCCAGCAGCCAAGTGGCAGGGAGTAGCTATGGCTACACCTTC. This sequence encodes CASSQVAGSSYGYTF.

The rearrangement joins TRBV18 to TRBJ2-5; 7 positions agree with TRBD1. In germline, CDR1 is KGHSH, CDR2 LQKENI. J lost 0 bases, V lost 1 base, and 5 bases had no gene match. The CDR3 is 16 amino acids. CDR3 bases: TGTGCCAGCTCACCACAGGGGGCCCTATACCAAGAGACCCAGTACTTC. Translation: CASSPQGALYQETQYF.

This chain joins TRBV7-3 and TRBJ2-3, with D tentatively TRBD2 (5 bases). CDR3 size: 16 residues. Trimming cost V 3 bases and J 1 base, with 14 bases left between them. The germline gives CDR1 SGHTA, CDR2 FQGTGA. CDR3 in amino acids: CASSLGNSGGTDTQYF. The CDR3 coding sequence is TGTGCCAGCAGCTTGGGCAATTCCGGGGGCACAGATACGCAGTATTTT. The whole variable domain, filled in from reference TRBV7-3 and TRBJ2-3, reads GAGVSQTPSNKVTEKGKYVELRCDPISGHTALYWYRQSLGQGPEFLIYFQGTGAADDSGLPNDRFFAVRPEGSVSTLKIQRTERGDSAVYLCASSLGNSGGTDTQYFGPGTRLTVL.